What follows describes a single T cell receptor beta chain. In the original analysis: Estimation of nucleated cell counts relied on the amplification of reference gene primers. Profiling relied on immunoSEQ multiplex PCR, and the TCRdb table lists in-frame clones only, not all of them. The V and J calls and the clone size are those of that table, but D and trimming were determined from the DNA. This table has some 250,000 clones, 88% appearing once. The CDR3 spans 17 residues. V was shortened by 1 base and J by 0 bases, with 13 bases between the two germline ends. Germline assignment: CDR1 LNHDA and CDR2 SQIVND (reference sequence). These data originate in a study of blood T cell repertoires in COVID-19. Study at large: Sites across the United States, Italy and Spain contributed samples from acute and convalescent COVID-19.

Sequenced: peripheral blood. The rearrangement uses TRBV19 and TRBJ1-3; tentative D call: TRBD1 (6 bases). The source is a woman between 35 and 50 years old who had recovered from COVID-19. The CDR3 here is CASSIVAGQSSGNTIYF. CDR3 DNA: TGTGCCAGTAGTATAGTCGCCGGACAGAGCTCTGGAAACACCATATATTTT.